The 16 T cell receptor beta chains in this list originate from one sample, sequenced in a study of identical twins. TCRdb itself ran the 5' RACE reads through MiXCR, one entry per CDR3 protein. This sample has 300,000 or so distinct CDR3 sequences, with roughly 10% found just once. The sample also formed part of further work on yellow fever vaccine responses in identical twins.

Material: CD8+ T cells sorted from blood. Source of these receptors: a woman between 18 and 29 years old in good health.

This clonotype was recorded a few times. The junction and the germline gene differ at one end; a read error may be behind it. The chain couples TRBV7-7 to TRBJ2-1; the match to TRBD2 covers 12 bases. From germline, CDR1 is SSHAT and CDR2 FNYEAQ (reference sequence). This CDR3 region has 15 residues. For the CDR3, the DNA is TGTGCTAGCAGCCCCTCTAGCGGGAGGGACAATGAGCAGTTCTTC. It is translated as CASSPSSGRDNEQFF.

This clonotype was detected ten times or more. The V call is TRBV29-1, the J call TRBJ2-1, with 8 positions matching TRBD1. The CDR3 is 14 amino acids. J gave up 4 bases and V 6 bases, and 8 bases lay outside the gene matches. Per the germline V gene, CDR1 is SQVTM and CDR2 is ANQGSEA. This CDR3 reads CSVETGANYNEQFF. CDR3 DNA: TGCAGCGTCGAGACAGGGGCTAATTACAATGAGCAGTTCTTC.

With respect to this clonotype: Compared with germline, one end of the junction differs, possibly owing to a read error. CDR3 sequence (DNA): TGTGCTAGCAGCGTTAGCGGGGGGTACACAGATACGCAGTATTTT. Its protein is CASSVSGGYTDTQYF. V is TRBV7-7 and J is TRBJ2-3, with 10 bases that match TRBD2. Per germline, CDR1 SSHAT and CDR2 FNYEAQ (reference sequence). The CDR3 sequence is 15 residues long.

The rearrangement joins TRBV28 to TRBJ2-7, with 9 nucleotides matching TRBD1. The germline gives CDR1 MDHEN, CDR2 SYDVKM. V gave up 4 bases and J gave up 1 base; unmatched junction bases: 8. This CDR3 is built from 16 residues. CDR3 coding DNA: TGTGCCAGCAGTTCGGTAGGACAGGGGTTTTCCTACGAGCAGTACTTC. Amino acid sequence: CASSSVGQGFSYEQYF.

The rearrangement joins TRBV7-6 to TRBJ2-4, with TRBD1 as a possible D gene (6 bases). Trimming cost V 5 bases and J 5 bases, with 19 bases left between them. Germline loops: CDR1 SGHVS, CDR2 FNYEAQ. CDR3 length: 16 residues. The CDR3 nucleotides read TGTGCCAGCAGCCTCCACCGGGACACCGGGGAAAACATTCAGTACTTC. It translates to CASSLHRDTGENIQYF.

The chain joins TRBV12-3 or TRBV12-4 to TRBJ1-1, with 7 bases identical to TRBD1. J lost 8 bases, V lost 6 bases, and 6 bases had no gene match. CDR3 length: 12 amino acids. The CDR3 region has the DNA TGTGCCAGCAGGCCCGGGACAGCAGAAGCTTTCTTT. Residues: CASRPGTAEAFF.

There are a few counts of this clonotype. The CDR3 protein is CSARDLAGALYEQYF. In nucleotides, the CDR3 is TGCAGTGCTAGAGATCTTGCGGGGGCCCTCTACGAGCAGTACTTC. V is TRBV20-1 and J is TRBJ2-7, with a weak D call TRBD2 (7 bases). The germline V and J ends were trimmed by 0 bases and 3 bases, with 15 bases remaining between them. This CDR3 comprises 15 residues. Germline CDR1 is DFQATT and CDR2 is SNEGSKA (reference sequence).

This chain connects TRBV4-1 to TRBJ2-2; no reliable D call. Trimming left V 2 bases short and J 6 bases short, with 10 bases between. The CDR3 has 14 residues. The germline V gene encodes CDR1 MGHRA and CDR2 YSYEKL. Here the CDR3 reads CASSQPTSAGELFF. The CDR3 DNA is TGCGCCAGCAGCCAACCTACCTCAGCCGGGGAGCTGTTTTTT.

This clonotype was detected ten times or more. The rearrangement links TRBV29-1 to TRBJ2-2, with D uncertain. Trimming stripped 5 bases from V and 3 bases from J, with 7 bases between. Germline CDR1 SQVTM, CDR2 ANQGSEA. CDR3 length: 12 amino acids. This CDR3 is CSVFKDTGELFF. The CDR3 DNA sequence: TGCAGCGTTTTTAAGGACACCGGGGAGCTGTTTTTT.

The rearrangement joins TRBV24-1 to TRBJ2-1; TRBD2 matches 14 bases. The CDR3 is 17 residues long. Per germline, CDR1 KGHDR and CDR2 SFDVKD. Trimming removed 6 bases from V and 3 bases from J; junction bases left unmatched: 6. Here the CDR3 DNA reads TGTGCCACCAGTAACGGGACTAGCGGGAGCGTCTACAATGAGCAGTTCTTC. It specifies CATSNGTSGSVYNEQFF.

Here the CDR3 reads CASSQDQGLASYEQYF. The CDR3 nucleotides are TGCGCCAGCAGCCAAGATCAGGGACTAGCGAGTTACGAGCAGTACTTC. The genes are TRBV4-3 and TRBJ2-7; 10 bases are a match to TRBD2. The CDR3 contains 16 residues. The V gene's germline CDR1 is LGHNA and CDR2 YSLEER. V trimming: 0 bases; J trimming: 4 bases; junction bases outside the gene matches: 6.

This clonotype has a handful of counts. The chain joins TRBV18 to TRBJ2-7, with 12 bases that match TRBD1. Losses at the gene ends were 8 bases for V and 7 bases for J; bases not matched to a gene: 6. The CDR3 extends over 13 amino acids. Germline CDR1 is KGHSH and CDR2 is LQKENI. In nucleotides, the CDR3 is TGTGCCAGCCGGGGACAGGGGGCGAATGAGCAGTACTTC. Protein: CASRGQGANEQYF.

This clonotype was seen ten or more times. This chain uses TRBV10-3 with TRBJ2-7; D is ambiguous. V lost 6 bases and J 0 bases, leaving 15 bases between the germline ends. From germline, CDR1 is ENHRY and CDR2 SYGVKD. This CDR3 is built from 15 residues. The CDR3: CAIRGWTRSSYEQYF. CDR3 nucleotide sequence: TGTGCCATCAGGGGATGGACGAGGAGCTCCTACGAGCAGTACTTC.

The rearrangement links TRBV5-1 to TRBJ2-7, with 13 bases that match TRBD2. The CDR3 has 15 amino acids. V lost 3 bases, J lost 2 bases, and 2 bases stayed unmatched. CDR1 is SGHRS, CDR2 YFSETQ, per germline. CDR3 bases: TGCGCCAGCAGCTCAACTAGCGGGGGGGCCTACGAGCAGTACTTC. This sequence encodes CASSSTSGGAYEQYF.

This clonotype was recorded many times. The chain uses TRBV20-1 and TRBJ2-5; the D is unclear. Per germline, CDR1 DFQATT and CDR2 SNEGSKA (reference sequence). This CDR3 is built from 14 residues. V dropped 1 base and J dropped 3 bases, with 12 bases sitting between them. The CDR3 here is CSARAMDHKETQYF. CDR3 DNA: TGCAGTGCTAGAGCGATGGACCACAAAGAGACCCAGTACTTC.

At least ten counts were recorded for this clonotype. The chain has TRBV4-1 and TRBJ2-7, with a tentative D call TRBD1 (6 bases). The CDR3 is 14 amino acids. Germline V lookup: CDR1 MGHRA, CDR2 YSYEKL. V was trimmed by 1 base and J by 7 bases, leaving 14 bases between them. This CDR3 reads CASSQVEGVEEQYF. The CDR3 DNA reads as TGCGCCAGCAGCCAAGTTGAGGGGGTAGAAGAGCAGTACTTC.